The 23 T cell receptor beta chains in this list originate from one sample, sequenced in a study of blood T cell repertoires in COVID-19. Sequencing used immunoSEQ multiplex PCR; TCRdb keeps in-frame clones, though not all of them. There are 48,000 or so clones in the sample; 85% to 90% occur only once, and under 7% lies in the top ten. The sample consisted of peripheral blood. These receptors all come from a woman aged 60-75 years with acute or convalescent COVID-19.

This clone was detected only once. The V call is TRBV5-1, the J call TRBJ2-1, with D possibly matching TRBD2 (6 bases). Germline V CDR1 and CDR2: SGHRS, YFSETQ. The V gene lost 4 bases and the J gene lost 6 bases, with 11 bases spanning the gap. This CDR3 has 13 amino acids. The CDR3 loop reads CASSIGTSNEQFF. The CDR3 region has the DNA TGCGCCAGCAGCATCGGGACTTCCAATGAGCAGTTCTTC.

V usage is TRBV7-9 and J usage is TRBJ1-2; TRBD1 is a possible D gene (6 bases). Per germline, CDR1 SEHNR and CDR2 FQNEAQ (reference sequence). The CDR3 has 13 amino acids. The germline V and J ends were trimmed by 1 base and 10 bases, with 13 bases remaining between them. The CDR3 region is CASSLGVNRAYTF. CDR3 DNA: TGTGCCAGCAGCTTAGGGGTCAACAGGGCCTACACCTTC.

For the CDR3, the DNA is TGTGCCTGGAGTGCCCCCGGGGGGGTATTCCAGACCCAGTACTTC. It codes for CAWSAPGGVFQTQYF. The chain recombines TRBV30 with TRBJ2-5; 8 nucleotides line up with TRBD2. The germline V gene has CDR1 GTSNPN and CDR2 SVGIG (reference sequence). V gave up 1 base and J gave up 6 bases; unmatched junction bases: 10. The CDR3 spans 15 residues.

This clone has a single count. This chain links TRBV4-1 with TRBJ1-2, with TRBD1 as a possible D gene (5 bases). Between the trimmed V and J ends, which lost 0 bases and 7 bases, there was a span of 9 bases. Looked up from germline, CDR1 is MGHRA and CDR2 is YSYEKL. The CDR3 has 13 residues. CDR3 in amino acids: CASSQEMGGGYTF. The CDR3 DNA reads as TGCGCCAGCAGCCAAGAGATGGGGGGTGGCTACACCTTC.

This rearrangement joins TRBV9 to TRBJ1-1; a weak D match, TRBD1 (6 bases). This CDR3 is 12 amino acids long. Looked up from germline, CDR1 is SGDLS and CDR2 is YYNGEE. V lost 2 bases and J 7 bases, leaving 9 bases between the germline ends. CDR3 nucleotides: TGTGCCAGCAGCGTGTCAGGGGATGAAGCTTTCTTT. Translating it yields CASSVSGDEAFF.

The chain joins TRBV29-1 to TRBJ2-2; 7 bases map to TRBD1. Germline V gene sequence: CDR1 SQVTM, CDR2 ANQGSEA. The CDR3 is 15 amino acids. Trimming at V came to 2 bases and at J to 13 bases, leaving 16 bases not matched to a gene. The CDR3: CSVELPMQGEGGLFF. CDR3 in DNA: TGCAGCGTTGAACTTCCTATGCAGGGGGAAGGTGGGCTGTTTTTT.

The genes are TRBV4-1 and TRBJ2-7, with D possibly being TRBD2 (5 bases). In germline, CDR1 is MGHRA, CDR2 YSYEKL. The CDR3 spans 13 residues. V lost 5 bases and J lost 3, with 11 bases in between. The CDR3 loop reads CASSEGSLYEQYF. CDR3 sequence (DNA): TGCGCCAGCAGCGAGGGTTCCCTCTACGAGCAGTACTTC.

This chain uses TRBV3-1 (or the pseudogene TRBV3-2) with TRBJ1-6; the D is unclear. The V end was cut by 8 bases, the J end by 8 bases, with 16 bases between. CDR3 size: 14 residues. Germline loops: CDR1 LGHDT, CDR2 YNNKEL (reference sequence). As DNA, the CDR3 is TGTGCCAGCCATCACCGGGGTGGAGATTCACCCCTCCACTTT. Protein product: CASHHRGGDSPLHF.

This clone was found a few times. The V call is TRBV19, the J call TRBJ2-7; 8 nucleotides line up with TRBD2. Germline V lookup: CDR1 LNHDA, CDR2 SQIVND (reference sequence). The CDR3 sequence is 15 residues long. Trimming cost V 6 bases and J 1 base; bases outside gene matches: 8. CDR3 nucleotides: TGTGCCAGTAGCCGGGAGGGTCTTGGGTCCTACGAGCAGTACTTC. It translates to CASSREGLGSYEQYF. Supplemented by reference TRBV19 and TRBJ2-7, the full variable domain reads DGGITQSPKYLFRKEGQNVTLSCEQNLNHDAMYWYRQDPGQGLRLIYYSQIVNDFQKGDIAEGYSVSREKKESFPLTVTSAQKNPTAFYLCASSREGLGSYEQYFGPGTRLTVT.

The chain is built from TRBV5-1 and TRBJ2-1; 11 bases fit TRBD2. From germline, CDR1 is SGHRS and CDR2 YFSETQ. The CDR3 spans 16 residues. Trimming took 5 bases from V and 3 from J; bases not matched to a gene: 7. The CDR3 protein is CASSLILAGGYNEQFF. The CDR3 nucleotides read TGCGCCAGCAGTCTCATTCTAGCGGGGGGCTACAATGAGCAGTTCTTC. The whole variable domain, remainder taken from reference TRBV5-1 and TRBJ2-1, is KAGVTQTPRYLIKTRGQQVTLSCSPISGHRSVSWYQQTPGQGLQFLFEYFSETQRNKGNFPGRFSGRQFSNSRSEMNVSTLELGDSALYLCASSLILAGGYNEQFFGPGTRLTVL.

The rearrangement uses TRBV19 and TRBJ1-2; a possible D gene is TRBD1 (5 bases). Trimming took off 6 bases at V and 8 bases at J, with 16 bases between the two ends. The length of the CDR3 is 13 residues. Germline CDR1 and CDR2: LNHDA and SQIVND (reference sequence). CDR3 sequence reads: CASRSDSTRGYTF. The CDR3 DNA reads as TGTGCCAGTAGATCCGACAGTACCCGGGGCTACACCTTC.

The rearrangement joins TRBV2 to TRBJ2-1; 7 bases match TRBD1. The junction had 6 bases not matched to a gene; V was cut back by 5 bases and J by 2 bases. The germline V gene has CDR1 SNHLY and CDR2 FYNNEI. This CDR3 contains 15 residues. The CDR3 DNA reads TGTGCCAGCAGTCCGGACAGGCAGACCTACAATGAGCAGTTCTTC. Amino acids: CASSPDRQTYNEQFF.

This rearrangement joins TRBV11-2 to TRBJ1-6; D ambiguous. Per the germline V gene, CDR1 is SGHAT and CDR2 is FQNNGV. There are 12 residues in the CDR3. V lost 1 base to trimming and J lost 10 bases, with 5 bases between them. CDR3 DNA sequence: TGTGCCAGCAGCTTAGGTCTCTCACCCCTCCACTTT. Residues: CASSLGLSPLHF.

About this clone: This specimen includes other DNA sequences encoding the same CDR3. This chain joins TRBV27 and TRBJ1-6; maybe TRBD1 (5 bases). The germline V gene has CDR1 MNHEY and CDR2 SMNVEV (reference sequence). This CDR3 is 13 amino acids long. Trimming stripped 3 bases from V and 7 bases from J, with 7 bases between. The CDR3 DNA reads TGTGCCAGCAGTTTTAGGGGAAATTCACCCCTCCACTTT. This gives the protein CASSFRGNSPLHF.

The chain uses TRBV5-4 and TRBJ1-3, with 10 bases fitting TRBD1. CDR3 length equals 18 residues. The junction had 9 bases not matched to a gene; V was cut back by 3 bases and J by 0 bases. CDR1 is SGHNT and CDR2 is YYREEE in the germline V gene (reference sequence). The CDR3 loop is CASSSWDRGKFSGNTIYF. DNA of the CDR3: TGTGCCAGCAGCTCCTGGGACAGGGGAAAATTCTCTGGAAACACCATATATTTT. Full variable domain (remainder filled in from reference TRBV5-4 and TRBJ1-3): ETGVTQSPTHLIKTRGQQVTLRCSSQSGHNTVSWYQQALGQGPQFIFQYYREEENGRGNFPPRFSGLQFPNYSSELNVNALELDDSALYLCASSSWDRGKFSGNTIYFGEGSWLTVV.

The CDR3 region has the DNA TGCGCCAGCAGCCAAGGGTCGGCGGGGACCCAGTACTTC. It yields the protein CASSQGSAGTQYF. This rearrangement joins TRBV4-3 to TRBJ2-5, with D possibly matching TRBD2 (5 bases). V shed 1 base and J shed 7 bases, with 10 bases lying between them. The CDR3 is made up of 13 amino acids. Germline CDR1 is LGHNA and CDR2 is YSLEER.

The rearrangement joins TRBV5-1 to TRBJ2-3; no definite D call. V was pared by 2 bases and J by 6 bases, with 10 bases between. Germline CDR1 is SGHRS and CDR2 is YFSETQ. CDR3 length: 13 amino acids. The chain's CDR3 is CASSLQPSDTQYF. The CDR3 bases are TGCGCCAGCAGCTTACAGCCTTCGGATACGCAGTATTTT.

The genes are TRBV9 and TRBJ2-5; TRBD2 matches at 11 bases. The germline gives CDR1 SGDLS, CDR2 YYNGEE. V shed 2 bases and J 1 base; nucleotides not matched to a gene: 4. The CDR3 runs to 16 residues. CDR3 sequence (DNA): TGTGCCAGCAGCGTCGGGACTAGCGGCTTCCAAGAGACCCAGTACTTC. This sequence encodes CASSVGTSGFQETQYF.

The chain uses TRBV2 and TRBJ2-1, with D possibly matching TRBD2 (5 bases). V was pared by 2 bases and J by 14 bases, with 10 bases between. Germline V gene lookup returns CDR1 SNHLY and CDR2 FYNNEI. The CDR3 runs to 11 residues. The CDR3 is CASSESLAKFF. The CDR3 coding sequence is TGTGCCAGCAGTGAAAGCCTAGCCAAGTTCTTC.

The V and J genes are TRBV7-8 and TRBJ2-7; D not resolved. V lost 2 bases and J 4 bases, leaving 6 bases between the germline ends. The CDR3 is 12 amino acids. Germline CDR1 reads SGHVS; CDR2 reads FQNEAQ. DNA for the CDR3: TGTGCCAGCAGCTTAACCGGGTACGAGCAGTACTTC. It specifies CASSLTGYEQYF.

The gene calls are TRBV4-1 and TRBJ2-7; D not resolved. The length of the CDR3 is 13 residues. Trimming took 1 base from V and 6 from J, leaving 10 bases between them. The germline V gene has CDR1 MGHRA and CDR2 YSYEKL. The CDR3 protein is CASSQAGHLEQYF. The CDR3 region has the DNA TGCGCCAGCAGCCAAGCTGGGCATCTCGAGCAGTACTTC.

V is TRBV5-5 and J is TRBJ2-1, with 10 bases identical to TRBD1. V lost 6 bases and J lost 6; bases outside the gene matches: 9. The length of the CDR3 is 15 residues. Germline V gene sequence: CDR1 SGHKS, CDR2 YYEKEE (reference sequence). CDR3 residues: CASNRDRGGRNEQFF. DNA for the CDR3: TGTGCCAGCAACCGGGACAGGGGTGGTCGCAATGAGCAGTTCTTC.

This chain joins TRBV10-3 and TRBJ1-1, with a tentative D call TRBD1 (5 bases). This CDR3 is 13 amino acids long. Per germline, CDR1 ENHRY and CDR2 SYGVKD. Trimming removed 2 bases at V and 1 base at J, with 5 bases between. The CDR3 spells CAISERGNTEAFF. As DNA, the CDR3 is TGTGCCATCAGTGAGAGGGGGAACACTGAAGCTTTCTTT.